The present TCR beta chain was sequenced within a study of blood T cell repertoires in COVID-19. The study recruited people aged roughly 18 to 95 years across roughly 23 US areas. Germline CDR1 is SGDLS and CDR2 is YYNGEE. V lost 5 bases, J lost 7 bases, and 17 bases stayed unmatched. CDR3 length: 17 amino acids. Under the authors' procedure: Reference gene primer amplification in the assay estimated nucleated cell counts. The table came from immunoSEQ multiplex PCR; TCRdb's copy has only in-frame clones and leaves some out. The DNA was the basis for D and trimming; V, J and clone size are from that table. Found here are fewer than 250,000 clones, around 90% of them singletons; the top ten hold approximately 16%.

The TCR comes from a man aged 25 to 40 who had been exposed to COVID-19. The V and J genes are TRBV9 and TRBJ1-1, with 10 bases fitting TRBD1. The sample consisted of PBMCs or T cells enriched from blood (not recorded which). In DNA, the CDR3 is TGTGCCAGCAGACGACCCCCGATGTGGGGACAGGGGTATGAAGCTTTCTTT. Amino acid sequence: CASRRPPMWGQGYEAFF.